Listed here is a single T cell receptor beta chain. The antigen is undetermined. In the PCR, 60 Vbeta and 13 Jbeta primers were used. Sequenced by immunoSEQ multiplex PCR; TCRdb stores in-frame clones only, minus some. The sample lists 80,000 or so clones; 55% to 75% were seen once. This entry belongs to a study of cytomegalovirus exposure and HLA in healthy donors. Study-level results: Common viral pathogens were later found to be apparently linked to several of the most significant clusters. DRB1 had the most TCR associations and HLA-C the fewest, a later analysis found, with rates varying by HLA locus.

After removal of 6 bases from V and 5 bases from J, the junction contained 5 bases not matched to a gene. CDR1 is MNHEY and CDR2 is SMNVEV in the germline V gene (reference sequence). The length of the CDR3 is 14 residues. This TCR was recovered from a man aged 25-45 years in good health and CMV-seropositive. The chain is built from TRBV27 and TRBJ2-3; TRBD2 aligns across 10 bases. What was sequenced was PBMCs. CDR3 loop: CASSPRTSGDTQYF. CDR3 nucleotide sequence: TGTGCCAGCAGCCCCCGGACTAGCGGAGATACGCAGTATTTT.